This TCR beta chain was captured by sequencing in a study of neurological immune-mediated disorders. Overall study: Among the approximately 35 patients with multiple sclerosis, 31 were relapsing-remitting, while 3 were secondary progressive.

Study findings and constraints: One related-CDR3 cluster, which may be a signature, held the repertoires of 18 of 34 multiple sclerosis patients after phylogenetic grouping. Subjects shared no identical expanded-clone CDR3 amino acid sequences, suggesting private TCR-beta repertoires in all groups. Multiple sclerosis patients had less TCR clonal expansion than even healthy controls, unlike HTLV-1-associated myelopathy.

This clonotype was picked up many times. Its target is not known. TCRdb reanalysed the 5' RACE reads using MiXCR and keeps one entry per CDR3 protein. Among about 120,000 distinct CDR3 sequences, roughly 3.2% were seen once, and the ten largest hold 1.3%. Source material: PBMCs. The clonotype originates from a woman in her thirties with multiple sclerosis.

The CDR3 loop is CSAQLHQYEQYF. The CDR3 DNA reads as TGCAGTGCTCAACTACACCAGTACGAGCAGTACTTC. The chain uses TRBV20-1 and TRBJ2-7; no definite D call. Germline loops: CDR1 DFQATT, CDR2 SNEGSKA (reference sequence). Trimming removed 5 bases at V and 4 bases at J, with 12 bases between. The CDR3 has 12 amino acids.